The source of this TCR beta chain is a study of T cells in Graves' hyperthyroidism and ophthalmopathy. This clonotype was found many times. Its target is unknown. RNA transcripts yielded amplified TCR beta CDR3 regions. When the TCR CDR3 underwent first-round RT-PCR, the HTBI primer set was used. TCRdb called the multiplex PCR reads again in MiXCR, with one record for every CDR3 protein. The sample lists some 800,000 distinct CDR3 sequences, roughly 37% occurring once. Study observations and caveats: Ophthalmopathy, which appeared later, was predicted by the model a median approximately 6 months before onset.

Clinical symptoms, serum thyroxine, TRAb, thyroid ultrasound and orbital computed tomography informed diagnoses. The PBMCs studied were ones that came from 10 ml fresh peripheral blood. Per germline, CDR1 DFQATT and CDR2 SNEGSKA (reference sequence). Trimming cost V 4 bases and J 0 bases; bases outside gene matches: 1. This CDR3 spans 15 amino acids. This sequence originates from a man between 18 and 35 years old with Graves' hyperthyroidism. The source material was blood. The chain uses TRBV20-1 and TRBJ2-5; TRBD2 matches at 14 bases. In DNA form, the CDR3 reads TGCAGTGCTAAGGGACTAGCGGGGGACCAAGAGACCCAGTACTTC. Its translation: CSAKGLAGDQETQYF.